This entry lists 5 T cell receptor beta chains sequenced from one sample in a study of T cell responses to AZD1222 COVID-19 vaccine. Sequencing was performed with immunoSEQ multiplex PCR; in TCRdb, only in-frame clones are kept and a portion is missing. The table has tens of thousands of clones, 89% seen once. Sequencing used peripheral blood, obtained 28 days after the second AZD1222 dose. The receptors stem from an adult who received the AZD1222 COVID-19 vaccine.

The chain couples TRBV7-9 to TRBJ1-4; D is unclear. The CDR3 consists of 12 residues. Between the trimmed V and J ends, which lost 10 bases and 8 bases, there was a span of 14 bases. Germline-derived CDR1 and CDR2 are SEHNR and FQNEAQ (reference sequence). The CDR3 is CAIYPGHEKLFF. In nucleotides, the CDR3 is TGTGCCATCTATCCGGGTCACGAAAAACTGTTTTTT. The variable domain in full, completed from reference TRBV7-9 and TRBJ1-4, reads DTGVSQNPRHKITKRGQNVTFRCDPISEHNRLYWYRQTLGQGPEFLTYFQNEAQLEKSRLLSDRFSAERPKGSFSTLEIQRTEQGDSAMYLCAIYPGHEKLFFGSGTQLSVL.

This chain joins TRBV10-3 and TRBJ2-1, with 10 bases aligning to TRBD2. V shed 0 bases, J shed 3 bases, and the junction held 2 bases outside the gene matches. There are 16 residues in the CDR3. CDR1 is ENHRY, CDR2 SYGVKD, per germline. DNA for the CDR3: TGTGCCATCAGTGAGTCGGTAGCGGGGGGCTACAATGAGCAGTTCTTC. Its protein product is CAISESVAGGYNEQFF.

This clone was counted a few times. The rearrangement links TRBV10-3 to TRBJ2-1; D possibly uses TRBD1 or TRBD2 (5 bases each). Trimming pared 6 bases from V and 5 bases from J, leaving 17 bases between. The CDR3 totals 15 residues. Germline V CDR1 and CDR2: ENHRY, SYGVKD. The CDR3 here is CAIRMTGTTNNEQFF. CDR3 coding DNA: TGTGCCATCAGGATGACCGGGACGACCAACAATGAGCAGTTCTTC.

The V gene is TRBV6-5, the J gene TRBJ2-7; no clear D gene. Germline CDR1 MNHEY, CDR2 SVGAGI. This CDR3 comprises 13 residues. Trimming took 2 bases from V and 3 from J, leaving 8 bases between them. The CDR3 spells CASSYPPHYEQYF. The CDR3 bases are TGTGCCAGCAGTTACCCCCCCCACTACGAGCAGTACTTC.

V usage is TRBV4-1 and J usage is TRBJ2-4, with 7 nucleotides matching TRBD2. This CDR3 has 16 residues. V shed 3 bases, J shed 0 bases, and the junction held 5 bases outside the gene matches. Germline-derived CDR1 and CDR2 are MGHRA and YSYEKL. Written as DNA, the CDR3 is TGCGCCAGCAGCCACCGAGCGGGACTAGCCAAAAACATTCAGTACTTC. Translated, it gives CASSHRAGLAKNIQYF.